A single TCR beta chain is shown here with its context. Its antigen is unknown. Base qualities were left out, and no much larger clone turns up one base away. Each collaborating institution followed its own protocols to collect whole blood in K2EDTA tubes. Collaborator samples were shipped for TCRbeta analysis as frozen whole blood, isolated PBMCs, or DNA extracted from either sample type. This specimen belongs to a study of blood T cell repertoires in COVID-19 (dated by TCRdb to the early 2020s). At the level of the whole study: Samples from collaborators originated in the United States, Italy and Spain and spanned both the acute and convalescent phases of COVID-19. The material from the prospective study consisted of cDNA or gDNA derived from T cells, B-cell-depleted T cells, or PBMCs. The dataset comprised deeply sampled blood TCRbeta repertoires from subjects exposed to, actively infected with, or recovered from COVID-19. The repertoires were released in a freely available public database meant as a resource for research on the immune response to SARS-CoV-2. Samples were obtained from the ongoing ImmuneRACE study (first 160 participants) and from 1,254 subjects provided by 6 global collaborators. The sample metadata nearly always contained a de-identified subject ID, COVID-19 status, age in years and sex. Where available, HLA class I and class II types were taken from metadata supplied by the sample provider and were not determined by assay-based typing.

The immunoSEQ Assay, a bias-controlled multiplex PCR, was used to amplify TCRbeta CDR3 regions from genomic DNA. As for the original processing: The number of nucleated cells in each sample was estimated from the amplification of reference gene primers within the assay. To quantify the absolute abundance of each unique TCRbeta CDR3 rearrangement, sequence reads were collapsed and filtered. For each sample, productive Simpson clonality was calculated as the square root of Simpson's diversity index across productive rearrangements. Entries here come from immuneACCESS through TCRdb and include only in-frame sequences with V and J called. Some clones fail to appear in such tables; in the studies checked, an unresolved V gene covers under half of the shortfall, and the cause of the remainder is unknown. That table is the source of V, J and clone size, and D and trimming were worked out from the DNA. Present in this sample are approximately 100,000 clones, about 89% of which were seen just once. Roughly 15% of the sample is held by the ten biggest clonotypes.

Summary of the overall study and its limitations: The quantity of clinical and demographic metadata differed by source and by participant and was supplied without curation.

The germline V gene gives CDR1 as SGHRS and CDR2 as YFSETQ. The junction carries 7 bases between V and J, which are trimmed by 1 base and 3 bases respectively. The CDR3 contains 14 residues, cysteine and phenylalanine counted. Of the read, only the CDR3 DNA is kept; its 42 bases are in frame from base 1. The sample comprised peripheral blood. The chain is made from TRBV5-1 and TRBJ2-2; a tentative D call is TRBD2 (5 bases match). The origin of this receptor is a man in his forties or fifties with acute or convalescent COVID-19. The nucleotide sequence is TGCGCCAGCAGCTTGAACGGGGACACCGGGGAGCTGTTTTTT. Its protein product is CASSLNGDTGELFF.